The clone carrying this T cell receptor (beta chain) appeared a single time. The sample originates from a study of control samples from healthy donors and cancer patients. The method was immunoSEQ multiplex PCR; TCRdb's version includes in-frame clones alone and lacks a portion of them. The sample has approximately 49,000 clones, around 85% seen once. The origin of this receptor is a woman in her fifties or sixties with lung cancer. Sequencing used PBMCs.

The CDR3 spells CASSSGQGRGYTF. CDR3 in DNA: TGTGCCAGCAGCTCAGGACAGGGACGCGGCTACACCTTC. V usage is TRBV5-4 and J usage is TRBJ1-2; 8 nucleotides line up with TRBD1. The CDR3 loop spans 13 amino acids. The germline CDR1 and CDR2 sequences are SGHNT and YYREEE (reference sequence). The V gene end was trimmed by 3 bases and the J gene end by 8 bases; junction bases not matched to a gene: 6.